The clone carrying this T cell receptor (beta chain) was seen only a few times. Its antigen remains unidentified. With 3 bases removed from V and 4 bases from J, the gap between germline ends came to 9 bases. Germline loops: CDR1 GTSNPN, CDR2 SVGIG (reference sequence). This CDR3 spans 13 amino acids. Each population that was sorted was more than 95% pure. This sample is part of a study of beta chain features in type 1 diabetes. Investigators reverse transcribed all isolated RNA, so they sequenced expressed TCRB transcripts. The assay was immunoSEQ multiplex PCR, and TCRdb's table has in-frame clones only and misses some. The sample includes some 140,000 clones, approximately 10% seen only once; the top ten take 0.75%. General study results and limits: Type 1 diabetes patients showed a moderate but significant shortening of TCRB CDR3s in all four CD4+ subsets. Among patients, naive, central memory and Treg TCRB repertoires appeared more similar than among healthy donors. Shorter templates might be favored by PCR, and equally so in patients and in controls.

The clonotype was recovered from a man younger than 45 with type 1 diabetes. The chain combines TRBV30 with TRBJ1-4; D gene unclear. The sequenced sample consisted of central memory CD4+ T cells from blood. The CDR3 nucleotides read TGTGCCTGGAGGAGGCCGAGTAATGAAAAACTGTTTTTT. Its protein is CAWRRPSNEKLFF.